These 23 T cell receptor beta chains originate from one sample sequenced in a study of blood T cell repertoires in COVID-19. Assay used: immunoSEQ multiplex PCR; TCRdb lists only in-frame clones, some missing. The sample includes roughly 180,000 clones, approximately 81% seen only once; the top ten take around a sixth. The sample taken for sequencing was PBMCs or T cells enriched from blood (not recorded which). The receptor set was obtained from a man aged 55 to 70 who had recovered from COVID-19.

CDR3 sequence (DNA): TGTGCCACCAGCAATAGCGGGAGGGCCTACAATGAGCAGTTCTTC. Amino acids: CATSNSGRAYNEQFF. The rearrangement joins TRBV15 to TRBJ2-1; 11 bases are a match to TRBD2. The CDR3 covers 15 residues. Germline V lookup: CDR1 LNHNV, CDR2 YYDKDF (reference sequence). V was clipped by 4 bases and J by 2 bases; unmatched bases: 1.

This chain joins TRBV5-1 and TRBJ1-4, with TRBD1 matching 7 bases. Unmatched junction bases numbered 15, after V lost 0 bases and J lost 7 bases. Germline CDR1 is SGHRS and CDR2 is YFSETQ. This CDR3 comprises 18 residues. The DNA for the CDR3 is TGCGCCAGCAGCTTGGCCCACGCACCTACAGGGGTCGGTGAAAAACTGTTTTTT. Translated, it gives CASSLAHAPTGVGEKLFF.

The CDR3 nucleotides read TGTGCCAGCAGCGTCAAACCAGCGGGAGGATCCCACGAGCAGTACTTC. This sequence encodes CASSVKPAGGSHEQYF. The V gene is TRBV9, the J gene TRBJ2-7; TRBD2 matches 9 bases. The CDR3 loop spans 16 amino acids. V trimming: 2 bases; J trimming: 5 bases; junction bases outside the gene matches: 11. In germline, CDR1 is SGDLS, CDR2 YYNGEE.

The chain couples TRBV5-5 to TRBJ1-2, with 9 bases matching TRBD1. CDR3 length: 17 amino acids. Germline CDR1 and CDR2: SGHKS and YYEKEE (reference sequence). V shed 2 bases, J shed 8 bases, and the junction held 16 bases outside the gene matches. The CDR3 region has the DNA TGTGCCAGCAGCTTCTCCGGGACAGGGTCAAGTAGTGGAGGCTACACCTTC. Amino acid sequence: CASSFSGTGSSSGGYTF.

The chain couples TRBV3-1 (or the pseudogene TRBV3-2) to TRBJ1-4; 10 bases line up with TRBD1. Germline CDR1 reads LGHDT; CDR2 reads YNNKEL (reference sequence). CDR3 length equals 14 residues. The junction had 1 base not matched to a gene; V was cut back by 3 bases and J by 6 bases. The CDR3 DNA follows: TGTGCCAGCAGCCACGGGACAGGGGATGAAAAACTGTTTTTT. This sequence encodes CASSHGTGDEKLFF.

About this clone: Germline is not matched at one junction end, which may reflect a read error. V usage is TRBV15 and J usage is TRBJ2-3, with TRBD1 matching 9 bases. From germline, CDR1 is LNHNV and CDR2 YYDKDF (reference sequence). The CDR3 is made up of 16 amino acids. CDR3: CATSGETGGVTDTQYF. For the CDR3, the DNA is TGTGCCACCAGCGGAGAAACAGGGGGCGTAACAGATACGCAGTATTTT.

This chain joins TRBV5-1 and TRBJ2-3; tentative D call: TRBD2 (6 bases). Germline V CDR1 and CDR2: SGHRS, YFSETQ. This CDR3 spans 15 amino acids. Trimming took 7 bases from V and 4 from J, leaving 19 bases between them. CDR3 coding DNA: TGCGCCAGCTCCGCGAGGAGGGCTGGGGCAGATACGCAGTATTTT. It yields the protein CASSARRAGADTQYF.

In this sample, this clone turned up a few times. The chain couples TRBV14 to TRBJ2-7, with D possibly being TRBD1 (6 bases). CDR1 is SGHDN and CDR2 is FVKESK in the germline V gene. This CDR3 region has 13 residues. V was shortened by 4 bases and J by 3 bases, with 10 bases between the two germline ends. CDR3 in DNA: TGTGCCAGCAGCCTTGACAGGAACTACGAGCAGTACTTC. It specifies CASSLDRNYEQYF.

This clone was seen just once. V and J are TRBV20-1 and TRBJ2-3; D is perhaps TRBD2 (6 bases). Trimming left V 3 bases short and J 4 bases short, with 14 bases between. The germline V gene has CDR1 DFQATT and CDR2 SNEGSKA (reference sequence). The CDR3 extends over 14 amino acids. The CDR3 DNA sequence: TGCAGTGCTAGTTGGAGGGCCGTTTCAGATACGCAGTATTTT. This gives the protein CSASWRAVSDTQYF.

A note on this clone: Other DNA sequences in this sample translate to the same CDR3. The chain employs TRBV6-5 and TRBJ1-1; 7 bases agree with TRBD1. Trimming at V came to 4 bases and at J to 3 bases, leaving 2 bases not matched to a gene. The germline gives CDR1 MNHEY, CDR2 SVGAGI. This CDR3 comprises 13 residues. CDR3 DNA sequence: TGTGCCAGCAGTTTAGACAGGGACACTGAAGCTTTCTTT. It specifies CASSLDRDTEAFF.

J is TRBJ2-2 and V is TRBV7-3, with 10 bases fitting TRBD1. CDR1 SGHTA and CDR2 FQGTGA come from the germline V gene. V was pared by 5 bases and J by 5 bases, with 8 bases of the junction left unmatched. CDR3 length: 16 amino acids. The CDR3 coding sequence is TGTGCCAGCAGCGCAACGCGACAGGGGGCAACCGGGGAGCTGTTTTTT. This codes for CASSATRQGATGELFF.

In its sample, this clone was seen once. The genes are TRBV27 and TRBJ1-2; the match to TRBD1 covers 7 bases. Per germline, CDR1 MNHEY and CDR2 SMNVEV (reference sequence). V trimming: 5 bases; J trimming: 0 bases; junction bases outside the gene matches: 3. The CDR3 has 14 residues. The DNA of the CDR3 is TGTGCCAGCAGTACGGACAGGACTAACTATGGCTACACCTTC. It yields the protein CASSTDRTNYGYTF.

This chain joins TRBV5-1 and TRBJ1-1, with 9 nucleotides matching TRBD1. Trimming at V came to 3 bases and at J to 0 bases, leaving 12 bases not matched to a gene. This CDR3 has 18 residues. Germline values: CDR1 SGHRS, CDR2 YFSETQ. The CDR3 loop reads CASSSNFRQGGMNTEAFF. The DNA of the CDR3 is TGCGCCAGCAGCTCAAATTTTAGACAGGGGGGCATGAACACTGAAGCTTTCTTT.

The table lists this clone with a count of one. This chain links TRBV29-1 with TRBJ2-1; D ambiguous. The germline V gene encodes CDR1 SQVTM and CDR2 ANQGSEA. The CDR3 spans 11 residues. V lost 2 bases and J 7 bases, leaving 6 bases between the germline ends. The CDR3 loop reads CSVEQLNEQFF. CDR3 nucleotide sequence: TGCAGCGTTGAACAGTTGAATGAGCAGTTCTTC.

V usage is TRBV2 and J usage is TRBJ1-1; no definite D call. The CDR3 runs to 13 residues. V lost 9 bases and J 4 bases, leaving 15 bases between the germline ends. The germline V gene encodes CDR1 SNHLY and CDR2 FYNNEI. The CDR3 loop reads CASSGFWGTEAFF. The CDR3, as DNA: TGTGCCAGTTCGGGATTTTGGGGCACTGAAGCTTTCTTT.

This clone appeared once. This chain's CDR3 is CASKGAGPPLGYTF. CDR3 sequence (DNA): TGTGCCAGCAAGGGCGCGGGACCGCCACTAGGCTACACCTTC. V is TRBV28 and J is TRBJ1-2, with D perhaps TRBD1 (5 bases). The germline gives CDR1 MDHEN, CDR2 SYDVKM. This CDR3 is built from 14 residues. V lost 7 bases, J lost 8 bases, and 20 bases lay in between.

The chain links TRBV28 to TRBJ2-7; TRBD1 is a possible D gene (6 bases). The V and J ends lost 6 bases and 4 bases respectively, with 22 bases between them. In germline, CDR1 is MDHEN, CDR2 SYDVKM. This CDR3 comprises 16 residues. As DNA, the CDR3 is TGTGCCAGCAGCCTCCCACTCCCCTTACAGGGATACGAGCAGTACTTC. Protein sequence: CASSLPLPLQGYEQYF. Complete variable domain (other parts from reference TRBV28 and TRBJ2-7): DVKVTQSSRYLVKRTGEKVFLECVQDMDHENMFWYRQDPGLGLRLIYFSYDVKMKEKGDIPEGYSVSREKKERFSLILESASTNQTSMYLCASSLPLPLQGYEQYFGPGTRLTVT.

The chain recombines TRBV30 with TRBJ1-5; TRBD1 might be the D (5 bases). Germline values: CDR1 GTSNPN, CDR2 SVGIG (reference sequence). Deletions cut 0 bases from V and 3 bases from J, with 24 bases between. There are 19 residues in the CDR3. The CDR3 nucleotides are TGTGCCTGGAGTGTAGAGACTCCGGACGGAGGGGATTACAATCAGCCCCAGCATTTT. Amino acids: CAWSVETPDGGDYNQPQHF.

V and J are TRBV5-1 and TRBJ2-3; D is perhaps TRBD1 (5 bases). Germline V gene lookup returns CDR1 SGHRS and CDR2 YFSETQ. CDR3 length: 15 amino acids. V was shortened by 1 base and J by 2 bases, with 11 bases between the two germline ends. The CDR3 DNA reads TGCGCCAGCAGCTTGACAGGACAACCCACAGATACGCAGTATTTT. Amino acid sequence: CASSLTGQPTDTQYF.

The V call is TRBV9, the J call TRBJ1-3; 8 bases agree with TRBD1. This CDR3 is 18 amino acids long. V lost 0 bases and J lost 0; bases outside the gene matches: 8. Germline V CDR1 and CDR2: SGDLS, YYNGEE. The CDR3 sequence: CASSVVARGPSSGNTIYF. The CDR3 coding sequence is TGTGCCAGCAGCGTAGTGGCCAGGGGGCCCTCCTCTGGAAACACCATATATTTT.

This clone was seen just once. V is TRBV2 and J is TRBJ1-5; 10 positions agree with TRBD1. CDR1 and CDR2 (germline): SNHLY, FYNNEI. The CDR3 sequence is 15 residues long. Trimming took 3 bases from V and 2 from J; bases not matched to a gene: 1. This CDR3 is CASSDGQGGNQPQHF. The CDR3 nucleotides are TGTGCCAGCAGTGATGGACAGGGGGGCAATCAGCCCCAGCATTTT. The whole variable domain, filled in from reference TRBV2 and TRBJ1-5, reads EPEVTQTPSHQVTQMGQEVILRCVPISNHLYFYWYRQILGQKVEFLVSFYNNEISEKSEIFDDQFSVERPDGSNFTLKIRSTKLEDSAMYFCASSDGQGGNQPQHFGDGTRLSIL.

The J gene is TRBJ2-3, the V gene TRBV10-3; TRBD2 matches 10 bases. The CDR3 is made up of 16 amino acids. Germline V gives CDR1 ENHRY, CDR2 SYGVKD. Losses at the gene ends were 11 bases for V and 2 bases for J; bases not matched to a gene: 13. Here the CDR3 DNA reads TGTGCCTCCCAATCGGCTAGCGGGGGTTTCACAGATACGCAGTATTTT. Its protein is CASQSASGGFTDTQYF.

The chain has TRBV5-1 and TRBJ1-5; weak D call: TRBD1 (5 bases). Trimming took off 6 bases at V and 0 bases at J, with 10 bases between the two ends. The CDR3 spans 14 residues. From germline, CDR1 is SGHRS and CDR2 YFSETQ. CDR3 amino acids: CASIRQYSNQPQHF. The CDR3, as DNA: TGCGCCAGCATAAGACAGTATAGCAATCAGCCCCAGCATTTT.